This T cell receptor (beta chain) was captured in a study of cytomegalovirus exposure and HLA in healthy donors. Germline V gene lookup returns CDR1 SGHAT and CDR2 FQNNGV. Trimming removed 2 bases from V and 4 bases from J, with 8 bases in between. The CDR3 is 13 residues long. The PCR made use of 60 Vbeta and 13 Jbeta primers. The authors' processing: The authors later counted 65 million to 90 million unique TCR beta chains, approximately 10 million of them shared. The data were produced by immunoSEQ multiplex PCR, yet TCRdb's version contains in-frame clones alone and is incomplete. V, J and clone size are taken as reported in that table, and D and trimming were inferred from the DNA itself. The repertoire has about 170,000 clones, roughly 70% of them found once; the top ten carry 5.4%. Findings of the study overall: It was assumed in the presence/absence analyses that sequencing depth was roughly uniform across donors.

About this clone: What it recognizes is unknown.

The receptor comes from a woman younger than 35 in good health and CMV-seropositive. Sequenced: PBMCs. The rearrangement joins TRBV11-2 to TRBJ1-1; D unresolved. The CDR3 loop reads CASSLTRVTEAFF. In DNA form, the CDR3 reads TGTGCCAGCAGCTTAACCCGAGTCACTGAAGCTTTCTTT.